These T cell receptor beta chains were read from a single sample in a study of type 1 regulatory T cells. TCRdb used MiXCR to reprocess the reads, holding one entry per CDR3 protein. The sample holds about 62,000 distinct CDR3 sequences, 60% to 80% seen once. The antigens these receptors bind are not known. Specimen: cultured non-Tr1 T cells, either the whole culture or a sorted T cell fraction (not recorded which). These receptors were taken from a human donor in good health. Both conserved end residues are part of each CDR3. D genes are given only for firm matches. Rows give clone size only sometimes, using once, few, many, or a class for an expanded clone.

>-|TRBJ2-3|TRBV20-1|13|-
CSARVEGTDTQYF
TGCAGTGCTAGAGTGGAGGGCACAGATACGCAGTATTTT
>once|TRBJ2-2|TRBV6-1|15|-
CASSELAGIAGELFF
TGTGCCAGCAGTGAACTGGCGGGAATCGCCGGGGAGCTGTTTTTT
>few|TRBJ2-7|TRBV20-1|11|TRBD2
CSAGSGVGQYF
TGCAGTGCGGGTAGCGGGGTCGGGCAGTACTTC
>-|TRBJ2-4|TRBV19|14|-
CASSIYRGADIQYF
TGTGCCAGTAGTATCTATCGGGGGGCCGACATTCAGTACTTC
>-|TRBJ1-1|TRBV20-1|12|-
CSARVGEQKAFF
TGCAGTGCTAGGGTGGGGGAACAAAAAGCTTTCTTT
>-|TRBJ1-1|TRBV5-4|16|-
CASSADLTVFVTEAFF
TGTGCCAGCAGCGCCGACCTAACAGTGTTTGTCACTGAAGCTTTCTTT
>-|TRBJ2-6|TRBV18|17|-
CASSPGLRTSGANVLTF
TGTGCCAGCTCACCGGGACTTCGAACCTCTGGGGCCAACGTCCTGACTTTC
>-|TRBJ1-6|TRBV5-1|14|-
CASSPGTVNSPLHF
TGCGCCAGCAGCCCCGGAACCGTCAATTCACCCCTCCACTTT
>-|TRBJ2-5|TRBV27|14|-
CASYPSRLLETQYF
TGTGCCAGCTACCCGAGTAGATTGCTCGAGACCCAGTACTTC
>-|TRBJ2-5|TRBV15|17|-
CATSRATNTRNGWAQYF
TGTGCCACCAGCAGAGCAACAAACACGCGTAACGGATGGGCCCAGTACTTC
>-|TRBJ2-6|TRBV5-4|15|TRBD2
CASGGLATGANVLTF
TGTGCCAGCGGGGGACTAGCAACTGGGGCCAACGTCCTGACTTTC
>-|TRBJ1-1|TRBV30|14|TRBD1
CAWNHRDRNTEAFF
TGTGCCTGGAACCACAGGGACAGGAACACTGAAGCTTTCTTT
>once|TRBJ2-1|TRBV20-1|18|TRBD2
CSARPPSGRSSSYNEQFF
TGCAGTGCTAGACCCCCTAGCGGGAGGTCCAGCTCCTACAATGAGCAGTTCTTC
>-|TRBJ2-3|TRBV6-2/TRBV6-3|15|TRBD2
CASTQGLAGVDTQYF
TGTGCCAGCACCCAAGGACTAGCGGGAGTGGATACGCAGTATTTT
>few|TRBJ2-3|TRBV7-2|16|-
CASSPPGREGTDTQYF
TGTGCCAGCAGCCCCCCGGGCAGGGAAGGGACAGATACGCAGTATTTT